This TCR beta chain was identified in a study of response to subunit inactivated influenza vaccine. The CDR3 totals 14 residues. V shed 1 base and J shed 6 bases, with 10 bases lying between them. CDR1 is LGHNA, CDR2 YSLEER, per germline. This clonotype was recorded a few times. No antigen is known for it. General study results and limits: A suggestion made by the authors is that each seasonal influenza vaccination recruits few new T cells.

Each CDR3 protein is one row after TCRdb ran MiXCR on the RT-PCR reads. The sample includes some 640,000 distinct CDR3 sequences, approximately 15% seen only once; the top ten take around 6.5%. Sequenced here: PBMCs from blood, sampled approximately 15 days before vaccination. The chain is built from TRBV4-3 and TRBJ2-1; D is ambiguous. The receptor's source is a man over 45 who received an inactivated influenza vaccine. The CDR3 nucleotides read TGCGCCAGCAGCCAAGGAGGTATCTCCAATGAGCAGTTCTTC. Its translation is CASSQGGISNEQFF.